This T cell receptor (beta chain) is drawn from a study of monozygotic twins with inflammatory bowel disease. Germline V gives CDR1 SGHRS, CDR2 YFSETQ. This CDR3 has 16 amino acids. Following a re-call of the 5' RACE reads, TCRdb has one entry per CDR3 protein and lacks DNA. The table gives about 380,000 distinct CDR3 sequences; the top ten clones make up around 2.6% of it. The rearrangement joins TRBV5-1 to TRBJ2-4; TCRdb's D call, TRBD1, is unchecked because there is no DNA. The clonotype comes from a human donor with ulcerative colitis or Crohn's disease, or a healthy co-twin of an affected twin (not recorded which). The sample consisted of blood. CDR3 sequence reads: CASSLGGGSGKNIQYF.